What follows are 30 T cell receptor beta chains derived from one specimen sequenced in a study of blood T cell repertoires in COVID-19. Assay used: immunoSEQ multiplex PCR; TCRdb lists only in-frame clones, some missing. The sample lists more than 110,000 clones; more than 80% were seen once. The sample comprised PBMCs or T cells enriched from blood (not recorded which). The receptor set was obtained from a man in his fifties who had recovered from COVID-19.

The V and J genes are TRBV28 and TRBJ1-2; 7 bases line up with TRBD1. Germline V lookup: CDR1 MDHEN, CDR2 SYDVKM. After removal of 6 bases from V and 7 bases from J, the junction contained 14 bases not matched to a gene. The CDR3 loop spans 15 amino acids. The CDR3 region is CASSKPDRSLVGYTF. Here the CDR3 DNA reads TGTGCCAGCAGCAAGCCGGACAGGTCTTTGGTTGGCTACACCTTC.

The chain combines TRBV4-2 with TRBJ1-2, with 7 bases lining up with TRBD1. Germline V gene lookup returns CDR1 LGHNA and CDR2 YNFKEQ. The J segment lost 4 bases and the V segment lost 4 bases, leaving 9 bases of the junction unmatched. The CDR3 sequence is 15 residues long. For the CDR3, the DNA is TGTGCCAGCAGCCCAGAAAGGGGACAGTTCTATGGCTACACCTTC. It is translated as CASSPERGQFYGYTF.

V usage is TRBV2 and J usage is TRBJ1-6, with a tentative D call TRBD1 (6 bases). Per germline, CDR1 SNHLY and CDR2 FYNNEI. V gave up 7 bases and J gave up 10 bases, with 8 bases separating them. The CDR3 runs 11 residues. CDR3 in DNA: TGTGCCAGCACCACAGGGTCACCCCTCCACTTT. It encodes CASTTGSPLHF. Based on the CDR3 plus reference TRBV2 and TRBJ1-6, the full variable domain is EPEVTQTPSHQVTQMGQEVILRCVPISNHLYFYWYRQILGQKVEFLVSFYNNEISEKSEIFDDQFSVERPDGSNFTLKIRSTKLEDSAMYFCASTTGSPLHFGNGTRLTVT.

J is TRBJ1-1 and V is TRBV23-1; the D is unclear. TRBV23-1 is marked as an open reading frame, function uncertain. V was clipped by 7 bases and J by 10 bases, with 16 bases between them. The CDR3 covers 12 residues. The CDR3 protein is CASNGGNRGAFF. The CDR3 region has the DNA TGCGCCAGCAACGGAGGGAATCGGGGAGCTTTCTTT.

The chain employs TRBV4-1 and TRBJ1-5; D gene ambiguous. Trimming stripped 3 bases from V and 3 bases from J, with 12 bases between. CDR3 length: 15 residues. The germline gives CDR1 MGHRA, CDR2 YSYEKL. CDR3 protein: CASSQVIMANQPQHF. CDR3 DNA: TGCGCCAGCAGCCAGGTCATAATGGCCAATCAGCCCCAGCATTTT.

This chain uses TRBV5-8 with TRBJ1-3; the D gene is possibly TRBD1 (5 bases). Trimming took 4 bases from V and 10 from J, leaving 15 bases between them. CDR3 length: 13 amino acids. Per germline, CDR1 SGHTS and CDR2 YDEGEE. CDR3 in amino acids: CASSALYGGTIYF. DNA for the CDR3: TGTGCCAGCAGCGCTTTGTATGGGGGGACCATATATTTT.

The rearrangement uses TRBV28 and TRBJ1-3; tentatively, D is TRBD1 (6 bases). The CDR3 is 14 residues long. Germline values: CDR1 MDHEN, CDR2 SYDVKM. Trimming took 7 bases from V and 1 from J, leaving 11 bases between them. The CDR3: CASIRQGSGNTIYF. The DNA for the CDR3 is TGTGCCAGCATTCGGCAGGGGTCTGGAAACACCATATATTTT.

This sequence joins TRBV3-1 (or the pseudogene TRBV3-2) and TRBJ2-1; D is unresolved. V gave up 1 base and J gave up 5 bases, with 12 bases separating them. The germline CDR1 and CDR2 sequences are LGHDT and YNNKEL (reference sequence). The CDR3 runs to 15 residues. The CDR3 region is CASSQVGPINNEQFF. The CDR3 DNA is TGTGCCAGCAGCCAAGTTGGGCCCATAAACAATGAGCAGTTCTTC.

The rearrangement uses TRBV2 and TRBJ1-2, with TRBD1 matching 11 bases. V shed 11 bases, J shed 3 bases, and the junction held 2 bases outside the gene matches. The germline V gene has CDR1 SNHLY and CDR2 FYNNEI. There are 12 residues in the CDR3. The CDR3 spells CAGQGADYGYTF. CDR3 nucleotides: TGTGCCGGACAGGGGGCGGACTATGGCTACACCTTC.

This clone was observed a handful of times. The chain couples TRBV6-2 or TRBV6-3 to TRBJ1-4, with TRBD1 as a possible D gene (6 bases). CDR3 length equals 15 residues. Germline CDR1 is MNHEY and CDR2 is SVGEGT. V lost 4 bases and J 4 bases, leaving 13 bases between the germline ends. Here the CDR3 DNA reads TGTGCCAGCAGTTTGAAGGACAGCGGTAATGAAAAACTGTTTTTT. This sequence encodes CASSLKDSGNEKLFF.

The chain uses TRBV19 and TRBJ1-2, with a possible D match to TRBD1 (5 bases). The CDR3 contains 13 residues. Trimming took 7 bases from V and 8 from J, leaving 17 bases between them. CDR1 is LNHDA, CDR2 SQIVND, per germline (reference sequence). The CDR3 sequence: CASKSSGVQGYTF. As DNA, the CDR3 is TGTGCCAGTAAATCGTCGGGGGTACAAGGCTACACCTTC.

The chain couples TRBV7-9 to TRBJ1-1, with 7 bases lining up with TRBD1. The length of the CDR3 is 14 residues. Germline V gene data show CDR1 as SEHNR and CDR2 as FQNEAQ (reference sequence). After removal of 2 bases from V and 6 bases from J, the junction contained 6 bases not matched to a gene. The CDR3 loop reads CASSLQTGTPEAFF. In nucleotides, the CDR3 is TGTGCCAGCAGCTTACAGACAGGGACGCCTGAAGCTTTCTTT. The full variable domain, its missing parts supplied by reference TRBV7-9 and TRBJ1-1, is DTGVSQNPRHKITKRGQNVTFRCDPISEHNRLYWYRQTLGQGPEFLTYFQNEAQLEKSRLLSDRFSAERPKGSFSTLEIQRTEQGDSAMYLCASSLQTGTPEAFFGQGTRLTVV.

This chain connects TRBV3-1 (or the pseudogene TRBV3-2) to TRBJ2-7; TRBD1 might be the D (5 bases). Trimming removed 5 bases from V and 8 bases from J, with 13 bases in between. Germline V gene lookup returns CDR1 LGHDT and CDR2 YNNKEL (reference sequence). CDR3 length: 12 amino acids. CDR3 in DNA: TGTGCCAGCAGCTATCAGGGTACCAAGCAGTACTTC. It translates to CASSYQGTKQYF.

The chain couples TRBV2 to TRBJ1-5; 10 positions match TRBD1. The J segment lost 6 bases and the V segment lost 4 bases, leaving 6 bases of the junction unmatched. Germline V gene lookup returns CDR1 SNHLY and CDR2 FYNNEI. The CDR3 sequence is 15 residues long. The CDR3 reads CASSGPGQGPQPQHF. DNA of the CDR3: TGTGCCAGCAGTGGGCCGGGACAGGGGCCTCAGCCCCAGCATTTT.

CDR3 amino acids: CARSFPGRGSDYGYTF. The CDR3 coding sequence is TGTGCCAGAAGCTTCCCGGGGAGGGGCTCTGACTATGGCTACACCTTC. The chain employs TRBV5-3 and TRBJ1-2, with D possibly TRBD1 on 5 matching bases. TRBV5-3 is an ORF; its function is uncertain. The CDR3 spans 16 residues. The ends were cut back, 2 bases at V and 3 bases at J, with 17 bases in the middle.

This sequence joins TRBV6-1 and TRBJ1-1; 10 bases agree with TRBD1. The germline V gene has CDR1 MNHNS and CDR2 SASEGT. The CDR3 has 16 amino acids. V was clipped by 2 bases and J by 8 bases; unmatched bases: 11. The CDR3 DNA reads TGTGCCAGCAGTGAAAGGGACAGGGGCAGGGCATTCGAAGCTTTCTTT. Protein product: CASSERDRGRAFEAFF.

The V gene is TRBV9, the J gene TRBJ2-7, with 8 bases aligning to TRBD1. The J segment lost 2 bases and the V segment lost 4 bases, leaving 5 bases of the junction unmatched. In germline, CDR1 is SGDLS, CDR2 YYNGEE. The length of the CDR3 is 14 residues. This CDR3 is CASSRPGQAYEQYF. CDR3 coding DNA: TGTGCCAGCAGCCGTCCGGGACAGGCCTACGAGCAGTACTTC. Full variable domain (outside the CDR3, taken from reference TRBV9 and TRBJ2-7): DSGVTQTPKHLITATGQRVTLRCSPRSGDLSVYWYQQSLDQGLQFLIQYYNGEERAKGNILERFSAQQFPDLHSELNLSSLELGDSALYFCASSRPGQAYEQYFGPGTRLTVT.

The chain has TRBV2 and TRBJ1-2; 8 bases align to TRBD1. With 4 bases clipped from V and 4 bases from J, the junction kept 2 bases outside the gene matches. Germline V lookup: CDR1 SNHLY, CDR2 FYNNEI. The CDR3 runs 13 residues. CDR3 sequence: CASSVGQGYGYTF. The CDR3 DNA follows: TGTGCCAGCAGTGTTGGACAGGGCTATGGCTACACCTTC.

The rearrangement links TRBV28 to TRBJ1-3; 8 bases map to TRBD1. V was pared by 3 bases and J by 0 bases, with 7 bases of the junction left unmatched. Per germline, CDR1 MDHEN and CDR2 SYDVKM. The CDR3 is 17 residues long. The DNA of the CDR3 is TGTGCCAGCAGTTTGGCAGGGGGCGCCCGCTCTGGAAACACCATATATTTT. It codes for CASSLAGGARSGNTIYF. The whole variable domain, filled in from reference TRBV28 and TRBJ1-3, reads DVKVTQSSRYLVKRTGEKVFLECVQDMDHENMFWYRQDPGLGLRLIYFSYDVKMKEKGDIPEGYSVSREKKERFSLILESASTNQTSMYLCASSLAGGARSGNTIYFGEGSWLTVV.

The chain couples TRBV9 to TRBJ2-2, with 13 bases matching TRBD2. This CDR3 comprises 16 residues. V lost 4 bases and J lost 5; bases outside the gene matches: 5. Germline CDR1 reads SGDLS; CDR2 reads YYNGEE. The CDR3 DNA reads TGTGCCAGCAGCTCGCGACTAGCGGGAGGTACCGGGGAGCTGTTTTTT. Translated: CASSSRLAGGTGELFF.

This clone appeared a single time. CDR3 nucleotide sequence: TGTGCCAGCAGCGCGGGGAACTCGAACACTGAAGCTTTCTTT. Protein product: CASSAGNSNTEAFF. The chain couples TRBV9 to TRBJ1-1; D is unclear. The CDR3 loop spans 14 amino acids. Germline V gene lookup returns CDR1 SGDLS and CDR2 YYNGEE. Trimming removed 3 bases at V and 1 base at J, with 10 bases between.

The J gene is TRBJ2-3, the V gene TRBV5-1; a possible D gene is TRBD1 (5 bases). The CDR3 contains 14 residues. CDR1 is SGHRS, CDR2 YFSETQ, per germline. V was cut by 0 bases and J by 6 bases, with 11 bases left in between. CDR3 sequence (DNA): TGCGCCAGCAGCTTGGCGGGCCAGGGTGATACGCAGTATTTT. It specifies CASSLAGQGDTQYF.

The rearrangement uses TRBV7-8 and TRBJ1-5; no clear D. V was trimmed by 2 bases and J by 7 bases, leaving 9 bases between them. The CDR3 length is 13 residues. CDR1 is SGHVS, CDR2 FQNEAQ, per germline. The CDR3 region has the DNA TGTGCCAGCAGCTTATCAAGTCGGCAGCCCCAGCATTTT. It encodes CASSLSSRQPQHF. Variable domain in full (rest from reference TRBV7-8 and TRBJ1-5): GAGVSQSPRYKVAKRGQDVALRCDPISGHVSLFWYQQALGQGPEFLTYFQNEAQLDKSGLPSDRFFAERPEGSVSTLKIQRTQQEDSAVYLCASSLSSRQPQHFGDGTRLSIL.

CDR3 in amino acids: CASSQYIGTRQGALGYGYTF. The DNA of the CDR3 is TGCGCCAGCAGCCAATACATAGGGACGCGACAGGGGGCGTTAGGCTATGGCTACACCTTC. The V gene is TRBV4-3, the J gene TRBJ1-2, with TRBD1 matching 10 bases. With V trimmed by 2 bases and J by 4 bases, 19 bases remained unmatched. The germline CDR1 and CDR2 sequences are LGHNA and YSLEER. The CDR3 is 20 residues long.

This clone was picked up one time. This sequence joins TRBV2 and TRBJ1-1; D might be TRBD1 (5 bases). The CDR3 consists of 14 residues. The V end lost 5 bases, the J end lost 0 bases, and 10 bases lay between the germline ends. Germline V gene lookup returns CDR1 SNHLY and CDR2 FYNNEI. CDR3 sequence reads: CASSPWGMNTEAFF. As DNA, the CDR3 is TGTGCCAGCAGTCCGTGGGGCATGAACACTGAAGCTTTCTTT.

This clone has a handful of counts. As DNA, the CDR3 is TGTGCCAGCAGTTTATTCGGGCAGGGGGCAATTAATTCACCCCTCCACTTT. Its protein product is CASSLFGQGAINSPLHF. The rearrangement joins TRBV27 to TRBJ1-6; TRBD1 agrees at 8 bases. V was clipped by 1 base and J by 6 bases; unmatched bases: 8. CDR3 size: 17 residues. The germline V gene encodes CDR1 MNHEY and CDR2 SMNVEV (reference sequence).

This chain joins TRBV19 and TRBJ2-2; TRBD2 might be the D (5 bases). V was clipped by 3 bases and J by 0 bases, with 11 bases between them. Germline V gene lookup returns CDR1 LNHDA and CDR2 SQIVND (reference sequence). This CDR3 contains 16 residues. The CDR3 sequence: CASSIDWGANTGELFF. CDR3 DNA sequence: TGTGCCAGTAGTATTGACTGGGGAGCGAACACCGGGGAGCTGTTTTTT.

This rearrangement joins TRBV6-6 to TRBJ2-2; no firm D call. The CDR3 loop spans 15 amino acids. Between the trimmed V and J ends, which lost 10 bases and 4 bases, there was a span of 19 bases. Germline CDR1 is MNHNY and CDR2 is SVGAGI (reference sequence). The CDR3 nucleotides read TGTGCCACACGGAGCAGCCCTCATAGCACCGGGGAGCTGTTTTTT. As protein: CATRSSPHSTGELFF.

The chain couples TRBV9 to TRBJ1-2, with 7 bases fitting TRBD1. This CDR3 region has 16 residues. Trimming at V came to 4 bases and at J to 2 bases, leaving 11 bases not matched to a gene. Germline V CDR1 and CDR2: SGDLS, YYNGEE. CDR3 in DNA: TGTGCCAGCAGCCCTGGGAAGGGGGCGCAGAACTATGGCTACACCTTC. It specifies CASSPGKGAQNYGYTF. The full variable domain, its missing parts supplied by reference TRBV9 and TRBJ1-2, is DSGVTQTPKHLITATGQRVTLRCSPRSGDLSVYWYQQSLDQGLQFLIQYYNGEERAKGNILERFSAQQFPDLHSELNLSSLELGDSALYFCASSPGKGAQNYGYTFGSGTRLTVV.

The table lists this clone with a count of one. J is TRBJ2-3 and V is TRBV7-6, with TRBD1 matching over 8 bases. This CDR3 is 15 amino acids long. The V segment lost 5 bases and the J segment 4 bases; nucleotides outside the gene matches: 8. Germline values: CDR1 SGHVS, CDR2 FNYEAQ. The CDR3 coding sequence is TGTGCCAGCAGCCCCACGACAGGGGTGGCAGATACGCAGTATTTT. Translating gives CASSPTTGVADTQYF.